Below, 30 T cell receptor beta chains from the same sample are listed, as sequenced in a study of Graves' ophthalmopathy and Graves' hyperthyroidism. Amplified TCR beta CDR3 regions were obtained using RNA transcripts as template. HTBI primers served in a first-round RT-PCR, which a second-round multiplex PCR followed. One entry per CDR3 protein, called by TCRdb with MiXCR from the multiplex PCR reads. The table lists roughly 300,000 distinct CDR3 sequences, about a sixth of them singletons. The sequencing input was peripheral blood. The receptors originated from an adult man with Graves' ophthalmopathy.

This clonotype was observed many times. The chain joins TRBV28 to TRBJ2-4; 7 bases map to TRBD1. V shed 6 bases and J 1 base; nucleotides not matched to a gene: 9. In germline, CDR1 is MDHEN, CDR2 SYDVKM. The CDR3 is 16 residues long. CDR3 residues: CASSPPGGTAKNIQYF. The DNA of the CDR3 is TGTGCCAGCAGCCCGCCAGGGGGTACTGCCAAAAACATTCAGTACTTC.

The sample holds a few counts of this clonotype. V is TRBV6-2 or TRBV6-3 and J is TRBJ2-3; TRBD2 matches at 10 bases. The CDR3 sequence is 15 residues long. In germline, CDR1 is MNHEY, CDR2 SVGEGT. J lost 3 bases, V lost 6 bases, and 6 bases had no gene match. The CDR3, as DNA: TGTGCCAGCAGAATAGCGGGAGGTAGGACAGATACGCAGTATTTT. The encoded protein is CASRIAGGRTDTQYF.

This clonotype was seen only a few times. CDR3 nucleotides: TGTGCCAGCAGTGAATCGGTTAGCGGTGTACAAGAGACCCAGTACTTC. It yields the protein CASSESVSGVQETQYF. V is TRBV25-1 and J is TRBJ2-5, with D maybe TRBD2 (6 bases). Germline V gene data show CDR1 as MGHDK and CDR2 as SYGVNS. The CDR3 runs 16 residues. Trimming shortened V by 1 base and J by 2 bases, and 14 bases separated the two germline ends.

There are many counts of this clonotype. The gene calls are TRBV27 and TRBJ2-4; D tentatively fits TRBD1 or TRBD2 (6 bases each). This CDR3 is 14 amino acids long. The V and J ends lost 5 bases and 8 bases respectively, with 16 bases between them. CDR1 MNHEY and CDR2 SMNVEV come from the germline V gene (reference sequence). The DNA of the CDR3 is TGTGCCAGCAGTCCCGGGACTTACAGGGACATTCAGTACTTC. Translation gives CASSPGTYRDIQYF.

This clonotype appeared many times. This chain uses TRBV7-3 with TRBJ1-1; D perhaps matches TRBD1 (5 bases). V lost 0 bases, J lost 2 bases, and 19 bases lay in between. This CDR3 has 18 residues. Germline V lookup: CDR1 SGHTA, CDR2 FQGTGA. CDR3: CASSLTQQGTPDNTEAFF. CDR3 in DNA: TGTGCCAGCAGCTTAACTCAGCAGGGTACACCCGATAACACTGAAGCTTTCTTT.

In this sample, this clonotype turned up many times. The chain couples TRBV15 to TRBJ1-1; perhaps TRBD1 as D (5 bases). The CDR3 has 13 amino acids. Trimming took off 0 bases at V and 11 bases at J, with 13 bases between the two ends. Germline values: CDR1 LNHNV, CDR2 YYDKDF (reference sequence). The CDR3 reads CATSRDRWGTAFF. DNA of the CDR3: TGTGCCACCAGCAGAGATAGGTGGGGGACTGCTTTCTTT.

This clonotype showed up many times. The chain is built from TRBV9 and TRBJ1-2; possible D gene TRBD1, 5 bases. Germline CDR1 is SGDLS and CDR2 is YYNGEE. The length of the CDR3 is 17 residues. V was shortened by 2 bases and J by 0 bases, with 17 bases between the two germline ends. CDR3 nucleotide sequence: TGTGCCAGCAGCGTCGCGGCAGGGAAGTTTCCTAACTATGGCTACACCTTC. As protein: CASSVAAGKFPNYGYTF.

Many counts were recorded for this clonotype. The chain links TRBV6-2 or TRBV6-3 to TRBJ2-2; 7 bases align to TRBD1. The V and J ends lost 3 bases and 2 bases, in that order; junction bases with no gene match: 12. The CDR3 is 18 amino acids. Germline V CDR1 and CDR2: MNHEY, SVGEGT. CDR3 DNA sequence: TGTGCCAGCAGTTATAGCTTACGGGACAGTGTTAACACCGGGGAGCTGTTTTTT. Protein sequence: CASSYSLRDSVNTGELFF.

In its sample, this clonotype was seen many times. This chain joins TRBV7-2 and TRBJ1-2; D ambiguous. The V and J ends lost 2 bases and 2 bases respectively, with 9 bases between them. The CDR3 is 14 residues long. Germline CDR1 reads SGHTA; CDR2 reads FQGNSA. CDR3 DNA sequence: TGTGCCAGCAGCTTATTATCCAGGAACTATGGCTACACCTTC. This translates into CASSLLSRNYGYTF.

This clonotype was observed many times. This chain joins TRBV14 and TRBJ2-7; D remains unclear. Per the germline V gene, CDR1 is SGHDN and CDR2 is FVKESK. Trimming stripped 1 base from V and 3 bases from J, with 10 bases between. This CDR3 spans 14 amino acids. CDR3 coding DNA: TGTGCCAGCAGCCAAGCATCTGGTTACTACGAGCAGTACTTC. Translating gives CASSQASGYYEQYF.

This clonotype was seen at least ten times. The chain links TRBV9 to TRBJ2-7; 8 bases align to TRBD2. Germline V lookup: CDR1 SGDLS, CDR2 YYNGEE. The length of the CDR3 is 14 residues. V lost 3 bases, J lost 4 bases, and 6 bases stayed unmatched. The CDR3 here is CASSATGGQYEQYF. CDR3 bases: TGTGCCAGCAGCGCGACGGGGGGGCAGTACGAGCAGTACTTC.

This clonotype was recorded many times. This chain joins TRBV3-1 and TRBJ2-7; D is unresolved. This CDR3 contains 12 residues. Trimming stripped 4 bases from V and 7 bases from J, with 11 bases between. Germline V CDR1 and CDR2: LGHDT, YNNKEL (reference sequence). The CDR3 protein is CASSPDRVEQYF. CDR3 bases: TGTGCCAGCAGCCCCGATAGGGTTGAGCAGTACTTC.

Many counts were recorded for this clonotype. J is TRBJ1-2 and V is TRBV11-2, with D tentatively TRBD1 (5 bases). Trimming took off 4 bases at V and 2 bases at J, with 11 bases between the two ends. This CDR3 contains 14 residues. The germline gives CDR1 SGHAT, CDR2 FQNNGV. In nucleotides, the CDR3 is TGTGCCAGCAGCTCGGGGGGACTGAACTATGGCTACACCTTC. This encodes CASSSGGLNYGYTF.

This clonotype was detected ten times or more. The chain uses TRBV29-1 and TRBJ2-5; either TRBD1 or TRBD2 may supply D (5 bases each). The CDR3 is 14 amino acids. The germline CDR1 and CDR2 sequences are SQVTM and ANQGSEA. The V end lost 6 bases, the J end lost 5 bases, and 19 bases lay between the germline ends. In DNA, the CDR3 is TGCAGCGTGGGGCTTAGGAGGAGCCAGGAGACCCAGTACTTC. It is translated as CSVGLRRSQETQYF.

The genes are TRBV28 and TRBJ2-7, with TRBD2 matching over 10 bases. Germline trimming cut 5 bases from V and 6 bases from J; bases unmatched to any gene: 7. Germline CDR1 and CDR2: MDHEN and SYDVKM. The CDR3 is 14 amino acids. The CDR3 here is CASSTLSGRVEQYF. The CDR3 bases are TGTGCCAGCAGTACCCTGAGCGGGAGGGTCGAGCAGTACTTC.

In its sample, this clonotype was seen many times. V gene TRBV27 combines with J gene TRBJ2-7; D tentatively fits TRBD1 or TRBD2 (5 bases each). Between the trimmed V and J ends, which lost 4 bases and 5 bases, there was a span of 6 bases. Germline CDR1 MNHEY, CDR2 SMNVEV (reference sequence). The CDR3 is 11 amino acids. CDR3 region: CASSWGNEQYF. As DNA, the CDR3 is TGTGCCAGCAGTTGGGGGAACGAGCAGTACTTC.

This clonotype was detected ten times or more. The J gene is TRBJ2-5, the V gene TRBV20-1; 13 nucleotides match TRBD2. Looked up from germline, CDR1 is DFQATT and CDR2 is SNEGSKA (reference sequence). V lost 6 bases and J lost 5; bases outside the gene matches: 9. CDR3 size: 15 residues. The CDR3 DNA follows: TGCAGTGCAACAGGACTAGCGGGAGCTTGGGAGACCCAGTACTTC. This sequence encodes CSATGLAGAWETQYF.

This clonotype has at least ten counts. The chain carries TRBV29-1 and TRBJ1-2; no firm D call. The length of the CDR3 is 12 residues. Germline assignment: CDR1 SQVTM and CDR2 ANQGSEA. V was shortened by 4 bases and J by 8 bases, with 14 bases between the two germline ends. The CDR3 nucleotides read TGCAGCGTTGCTAGCGTCTTAGAGGGCTACACCTTC. It encodes CSVASVLEGYTF.

This clonotype was recorded many times. The rearrangement uses TRBV18 and TRBJ1-6; TRBD1 is a possible D gene (5 bases). Looked up from germline, CDR1 is KGHSH and CDR2 is LQKENI. The CDR3 is 14 residues long. The V and J ends lost 3 bases and 5 bases respectively, with 8 bases between them. The CDR3 nucleotides are TGTGCCAGCTCACCGGGACTAAATAATTCACCCCTCCACTTT. Its protein is CASSPGLNNSPLHF. The complete variable domain, with remaining parts taken from reference TRBV18 and TRBJ1-6, reads NAGVMQNPRHLVRRRGQEARLRCSPMKGHSHVYWYRQLPEEGLKFMVYLQKENIIDESGMPKERFSAEFPKEGPSILRIQQVVRGDSAAYFCASSPGLNNSPLHFGNGTRLTVT.

V usage is TRBV25-1 and J usage is TRBJ1-2; possible D gene TRBD1, 5 bases. Trimming stripped 2 bases from V and 5 bases from J, with 12 bases between. CDR3 length equals 14 residues. The V gene's germline CDR1 is MGHDK and CDR2 SYGVNS. CDR3: CASSEMRQRYGYTF. In DNA, the CDR3 is TGTGCCAGCAGTGAAATGCGACAGCGGTATGGCTACACCTTC.

This clonotype was detected ten times or more. The CDR3 region has the DNA TGTGCCAGCAGTAGCCGACAGGACAGTTACCAAGAGACCCAGTACTTC. Amino acid sequence: CASSSRQDSYQETQYF. The chain links TRBV6-5 to TRBJ2-5, with D possibly matching TRBD1 (6 bases). V was pared by 5 bases and J by 0 bases, with 16 bases between. Germline CDR1 and CDR2: MNHEY and SVGAGI. There are 16 residues in the CDR3.

This clonotype was observed at least ten times. The rearrangement uses TRBV15 and TRBJ1-1; 8 bases match TRBD1. CDR1 and CDR2 (germline): LNHNV, YYDKDF (reference sequence). Trimming at V came to 0 bases and at J to 3 bases, leaving 12 bases not matched to a gene. The CDR3 consists of 18 residues. The chain's CDR3 is CATSRDQSQGVVYTEAFF. The CDR3 bases are TGTGCCACCAGCAGAGATCAATCACAGGGGGTAGTTTACACTGAAGCTTTCTTT.

This clonotype was recorded at least ten times. V gene TRBV7-2 combines with J gene TRBJ1-3; D is unclear. This CDR3 has 13 residues. Per germline, CDR1 SGHTA and CDR2 FQGNSA. Trimming cost V 1 base and J 9 bases, with 10 bases left between them. CDR3 coding DNA: TGTGCCAGCAGCTTAGGGCCTTCGTCCACCATATATTTT. This codes for CASSLGPSSTIYF.

Many counts were recorded for this clonotype. The junction shows a germline mismatch at one end, possibly a read error. V usage is TRBV6-1 and J usage is TRBJ1-1, with D maybe TRBD1 (5 bases). Germline loops: CDR1 MNHNS, CDR2 SASEGT. The CDR3 length is 16 residues. The CDR3 reads CASSTTRGPSGTEAFF. CDR3 nucleotides: TGCGCCAGCAGCACGACAAGGGGCCCCTCCGGAACTGAAGCTTTCTTT.

The chain links TRBV6-5 to TRBJ1-5; D is unresolved. Germline CDR1 reads MNHEY; CDR2 reads SVGAGI. Trimming took 4 bases from V and 0 from J, leaving 7 bases between them. The CDR3 is 14 residues long. The CDR3 DNA reads as TGTGCCAGCAGTTCGGGATATAGCAATCAGCCCCAGCATTTT. Its translation: CASSSGYSNQPQHF.

This clonotype occurred many times. J is TRBJ1-1 and V is TRBV5-4; TRBD1 is a possible D gene (5 bases). Germline assignment: CDR1 SGHNT and CDR2 YYREEE (reference sequence). The CDR3 totals 13 residues. V lost 1 base and J 7 bases, leaving 11 bases between the germline ends. The CDR3 sequence: CASSLPVGGEAFF. CDR3 nucleotide sequence: TGTGCCAGCAGCTTGCCGGTGGGGGGTGAAGCTTTCTTT.

This clonotype was recorded at least ten times. This chain links TRBV4-1 with TRBJ1-2; D gene uncertain. V lost 3 bases to trimming and J lost 1 base, with 9 bases between them. Germline CDR1 and CDR2: MGHRA and YSYEKL. The CDR3 sequence is 14 residues long. The CDR3 loop is CASSQDRLNYGYTF. In nucleotides, the CDR3 is TGCGCCAGCAGCCAGGACCGTCTTAACTATGGCTACACCTTC.

Many counts were recorded for this clonotype. This chain links TRBV6-2 or TRBV6-3 with TRBJ1-1; no definite D call. The CDR3 sequence is 16 residues long. Germline CDR1 MNHEY, CDR2 SVGEGT. The ends were cut back, 0 bases at V and 0 bases at J, with 11 bases in the middle. The CDR3 protein is CASSYSRRDVNTEAFF. CDR3 nucleotide sequence: TGTGCCAGCAGTTACTCGCGGCGAGATGTGAACACTGAAGCTTTCTTT.

About this clonotype itself: This may be a read error, as it is one base from a much larger clone. The rearrangement joins TRBV19 to TRBJ2-5, with a tentative D call TRBD2 (5 bases). Germline V gives CDR1 LNHDA, CDR2 SQIVND (reference sequence). Trimming shortened V by 4 bases and J by 5 bases, and 14 bases separated the two germline ends. The CDR3 is 14 residues long. CDR3 nucleotide sequence: TGTGCCAGTAGTAATCACGGGATTGAGGAGACCCAGTACTTC. Protein: CASSNHGIEETQYF.

This clonotype was seen many times. The chain combines TRBV11-1 with TRBJ1-1; 8 nucleotides match TRBD1. V gave up 6 bases and J gave up 3 bases; unmatched junction bases: 21. CDR1 and CDR2 (germline): SGHAT, FQDESV (reference sequence). The CDR3 runs 19 residues. The CDR3 protein is CASSLHYTPSGGADTEAFF. For the CDR3, the DNA is TGTGCCAGCAGTCTACATTACACCCCCTCAGGGGGCGCCGACACTGAAGCTTTCTTT.